This TCR beta chain was obtained from a study of T cell responses to AZD1222 COVID-19 vaccine (dated by TCRdb to the early 2020s). For context, the study as a whole: Because spike-specific TCR depth and breadth did not differ between the two schedules, AZD1222 recipients who got a second dose at roughly 4 weeks were pooled with those who got a second dose at roughly 12 weeks. Trial participants were enrolled by age into subgroups of 18-55, 56-69 and 70-plus years, and around 150, 29 and 61 TCR-sequenced participants, respectively, were included in these subgroups. TCR sequencing was performed for roughly 250 trial participants, of whom 200 to 210 were given two doses of AZD1222 and approximately 25 were given two doses of MenACWY control vaccine.

Trimming takes 5 bases from V and 8 bases from J, and the germline ends sit 13 bases apart. As encoded in the germline V gene, CDR1 is SGHTA while CDR2 is FQGNSA. The CDR3 sequence holds 13 residues, the cysteine and phenylalanine included. The read is trimmed to its CDR3 DNA, 39 bases read in frame from base 1. The time point label of this sample denotes: baseline before first vaccination. Vaccinee samples came from UK trials COV001 and COV002, including a single-blind randomized controlled phase 2/3 trial of AZD1222 (ChAdOx1 nCoV-19) in healthy adults. For TCRbeta chain sequencing, PBMC samples from trial participants were taken at day 0 and at day 28 after the second dose. The CDR3 regions of human TCRbeta chains were analyzed by immunosequencing. Concerning the study's data processing: Repertoire TCRs were matched against a reference library of SARS-CoV-2-specific TCRs generated with the MIRA antigen-specificity platform. Breadth was defined as the fraction of unique TCRs that were SARS-CoV-2-associated. Depth was defined as the fraction of total T cells that were SARS-CoV-2-associated. Using the MIRA data, every spike-specific TCR was mapped to the spike region that the TCR reacted to and assigned to either a CD4 or a CD8 class. Log10-transformed breadth and depth values were compared by one-way ANOVA with Sidak's multiple comparisons tests. TCRdb carries this immuneACCESS record with in-frame sequences only. Its versions omit some clonotypes, under half of them owing to an unresolved V gene in the studies checked, with the rest unexplained. V and J calls and clone size come straight from that table; D and trimming were deduced from the DNA. The sample profile shows 150,000 to 200,000 clones; roughly 92% of them were found once. The leading ten clones occupy less than 1.5% of the sample.

A note on this clone: Its binding antigen is unknown. Base qualities were left out, and no much larger clone turns up one base away.

The research as a whole found: Epitopes outside the regions mutated in the B.1.351 and B.1.1.7 variants were reportedly recognized by nearly half of the unique spike-specific TCRs. The 56-69-year group was small, and its depth increase did not reach significance, likely because of low power. Vaccine-associated CD4 TCRs spanned the whole spike protein, with dominant responses in regions 160-218 and 743-854. After two AZD1222 doses, spike-specific TCR breadth and depth were significantly higher than at day 0 and than in MenACWY recipients. Conclusions about previously exposed vaccinees were limited because only six AZD1222 recipients were SARS-CoV-2 seropositive at baseline. Because no samples from the day 14 peak response were available, repertoires could be characterized only after the peak T cell response. Most participants were white British and females outnumbered males, and the authors suggested that clonal diversity may have been underestimated.

The origin of this receptor is an adult in good health. The rearranged chain carries TRBV7-2 and TRBJ2-1; no D gene call is confident. The material sequenced was peripheral blood, taken on day 0 of AZD1222 vaccination. The sequenced DNA: TGTGCCAGCAGCAACAGAGGTGGAGATGAGCAGTTCTTC. This sequence encodes CASSNRGGDEQFF.